This T cell receptor beta chain was sequenced for a study of regulatory T cells in long-lasting Graves disease. Regarding the study as a whole: Sharing of public clonotypes was greater in persistent patients (about 2,500) than in new patients (more than 900). TRBV28, TRBJ1-2 and TRBJ2-5 were favored in persistent disease.

The time point is: persistent/refractory GD, antithyroid drugs over 5 years with positive TRAb. The authors made the TCR library using RNA they extracted from PBMCs. Investigators prepared the TCR beta libraries by applying iRepertoire HTBI primers and Arm-PCR of CDR3 regions. MiXCR, run by TCRdb on the multiplex PCR reads, gives a single entry per CDR3 protein. This repertoire shows approximately 400,000 distinct CDR3 sequences, 23% found once; its top ten account for roughly 26%. This clonotype was picked up a small number of times. Its antigen is undetermined. CDR3 length: 17 amino acids. The germline V gene has CDR1 DFQATT and CDR2 SNEGSKA (reference sequence). After removal of 2 bases from V and 4 bases from J, the junction contained 15 bases not matched to a gene.

This sample comprised peripheral blood mononuclear cells (PBMCs), obtained when the disease was refractory, from a patient treated with antithyroid drugs. The receptor comes from a female donor with Graves disease. The chain uses TRBV20-1 and TRBJ1-2; 8 bases are shared with TRBD1. CDR3 nucleotides: TGCAGTGCTAGACCCGGGACAGGAGGATTAGGAACCTATGGCTACACCTTC. As protein: CSARPGTGGLGTYGYTF.